This T cell receptor (beta chain) was obtained from a study of blood T cell repertoires in COVID-19. Study-level background: Samples representing acute and convalescent COVID-19 were sourced from the United States, Italy and Spain.

The cohort comprised adults aged 18 to 89 years residing in about two dozen US areas. Shortly before study entry, within 2 weeks, exposed participants had met a COVID-19 case. The germline CDR1 and CDR2 sequences are LNHNV and YYDKDF (reference sequence). After removal of 4 bases from V and 1 base from J, the junction contained 5 bases not matched to a gene. The CDR3 is 16 amino acids. Generated by immunoSEQ multiplex PCR, the TCRdb table keeps only in-frame clones and is missing some. The sample contains hundreds of thousands of clones, about 88% of which appear only once. Sequencing input: PBMCs or T cells enriched from blood (not recorded which). The receptor's source is a young woman who had been exposed to COVID-19. The chain recombines TRBV15 with TRBJ2-1; 9 bases are a match to TRBD1. CDR3 sequence reads: CATSMGQGFSYNEQFF. The CDR3 coding sequence is TGTGCCACCAGCATGGGACAGGGATTTTCCTACAATGAGCAGTTCTTC.